These 13 T cell receptor beta chains came from one sample sequenced in a study of cytomegalovirus exposure and HLA in healthy donors. The PCR had 60 Vbeta and 13 Jbeta primers. Some clones are missing from TCRdb's copy, which holds only in-frame ones; the method was immunoSEQ multiplex PCR. The sample shows 100,000 to 150,000 clones, 81% of them seen only once. Input material: PBMCs. The origin of the receptors is a man aged 18 to 30 in good health and CMV-seropositive.

V is TRBV5-1 and J is TRBJ1-1, with D unresolved. V shed 2 bases and J shed 7 bases, with 12 bases lying between them. Germline V CDR1 and CDR2: SGHRS, YFSETQ. The CDR3 extends over 13 amino acids. CDR3 bases: TGCGCCAGCAGCTTTAACCCGCCGAGTGAAGCTTTCTTT. It codes for CASSFNPPSEAFF.

V gene TRBV7-9 combines with J gene TRBJ2-7; a possible D gene is TRBD2 (5 bases). V lost 1 base, J lost 5 bases, and 12 bases lay in between. The CDR3 consists of 14 residues. Germline V gene sequence: CDR1 SEHNR, CDR2 FQNEAQ (reference sequence). CDR3 region: CASSLDRGFDEQYF. CDR3 in DNA: TGTGCCAGCAGCTTAGATCGAGGGTTCGACGAGCAGTACTTC.

This rearrangement joins TRBV6-5 to TRBJ2-5, with D unclear. The CDR3 covers 13 residues. V lost 8 bases, J lost 1 base, and 11 bases lay in between. The germline V gene encodes CDR1 MNHEY and CDR2 SVGAGI. The CDR3 DNA reads as TGTGCCAGCGGAAGCAGGTTCCAAGAGACCCAGTACTTC. Protein: CASGSRFQETQYF.

The chain links TRBV27 to TRBJ1-5, with TRBD1 matching over 7 bases. Germline loops: CDR1 MNHEY, CDR2 SMNVEV (reference sequence). J was trimmed by 6 bases and V by 4 bases; bases with no gene match: 3. The CDR3 contains 13 residues. The CDR3 DNA follows: TGTGCCAGCAGTTCCAGGGGGTTTCAGCCCCAGCATTTT. Amino acid sequence: CASSSRGFQPQHF.

Turning to this clone: One junction end disagrees with the germline gene, perhaps due to a read error. The chain uses TRBV29-1 and TRBJ2-3, with D uncertain. The CDR3 consists of 12 residues. Germline V CDR1 and CDR2: SQVTM, ANQGSEA. The CDR3 region is CSVEVPTDMQYF. The DNA for the CDR3 is TGCAGCGTTGAGGTACCCACAGATATGCAGTATTTT.

V and J are TRBV2 and TRBJ2-2; 7 positions match TRBD2. The CDR3 has 17 residues. Germline loops: CDR1 SNHLY, CDR2 FYNNEI. V gave up 4 bases and J gave up 1 base; unmatched junction bases: 9. In DNA, the CDR3 is TGTGCCAGCAGTGTAATTGGGGGAGGGCGGAACACCGGGGAGCTGTTTTTT. It codes for CASSVIGGGRNTGELFF.

The gene calls are TRBV9 and TRBJ2-1, with D maybe TRBD2 (6 bases). Germline CDR1 and CDR2: SGDLS and YYNGEE. V was trimmed by 3 bases and J by 2 bases, leaving 12 bases between them. This CDR3 spans 15 amino acids. The CDR3 is CASSDGRDPYNEQFF. The CDR3 bases are TGTGCCAGCAGCGATGGGCGGGACCCCTACAATGAGCAGTTCTTC. Filled out from reference TRBV9 and TRBJ2-1, the complete variable domain reads DSGVTQTPKHLITATGQRVTLRCSPRSGDLSVYWYQQSLDQGLQFLIQYYNGEERAKGNILERFSAQQFPDLHSELNLSSLELGDSALYFCASSDGRDPYNEQFFGPGTRLTVL.

V is TRBV19 and J is TRBJ2-7; the match to TRBD1 covers 7 bases. V trimming: 6 bases; J trimming: 2 bases; junction bases outside the gene matches: 16. This CDR3 comprises 17 residues. The germline gives CDR1 LNHDA, CDR2 SQIVND (reference sequence). The CDR3 DNA is TGTGCCAGTAGCGACAGGGTTTCCGGGGTTTCGACCTACGAGCAGTACTTC. It is translated as CASSDRVSGVSTYEQYF.

The chain has TRBV4-1 and TRBJ2-1; 11 nucleotides match TRBD2. Looked up from germline, CDR1 is MGHRA and CDR2 is YSYEKL. With V trimmed by 1 base and J by 6 bases, 8 bases remained unmatched. The CDR3 runs to 17 residues. In DNA form, the CDR3 reads TGCGCCAGCAGCCAAGTATCCCCCACTAGCGGGAGCAATGAGCAGTTCTTC. Translation: CASSQVSPTSGSNEQFF.

This clone came up once. The rearrangement joins TRBV19 to TRBJ2-7, with TRBD2 matching 7 bases. This CDR3 region has 15 residues. V dropped 6 bases and J dropped 3; count of bases not matched to a gene: 11. Per the germline V gene, CDR1 is LNHDA and CDR2 is SQIVND (reference sequence). CDR3 residues: CASSPFIGGGYEQYF. The CDR3 bases are TGTGCCAGTAGCCCCTTCATTGGCGGGGGCTACGAGCAGTACTTC.

The chain joins TRBV7-9 to TRBJ1-2; no clear D. Germline-derived CDR1 and CDR2 are SEHNR and FQNEAQ (reference sequence). The CDR3 is 14 residues long. Trimming shortened V by 3 bases and J by 0 bases, and 8 bases separated the two germline ends. The CDR3 nucleotides are TGTGCCAGCAGCTTGATTGCAGCTAACTATGGCTACACCTTC. This sequence encodes CASSLIAANYGYTF.

V usage is TRBV4-1 and J usage is TRBJ2-4; 9 bases are a match to TRBD2. The ends lost 4 bases at V and 1 base at J; junction bases unmatched: 14. The CDR3 consists of 19 residues. The V gene's germline CDR1 is MGHRA and CDR2 YSYEKL. The CDR3 region has the DNA TGCGCCAGCAGCCCACGCTTGGCGGGGGGGTTAACGGCCAAAAACATTCAGTACTTC. This sequence encodes CASSPRLAGGLTAKNIQYF.

This chain links TRBV2 with TRBJ1-4; TRBD1 agrees at 7 bases. The ends lost 6 bases at V and 3 bases at J; junction bases unmatched: 4. The germline gives CDR1 SNHLY, CDR2 FYNNEI. The length of the CDR3 is 14 residues. The CDR3 is CASSTGVANEKLFF. DNA for the CDR3: TGTGCCAGCAGCACAGGGGTGGCTAATGAAAAACTGTTTTTT.